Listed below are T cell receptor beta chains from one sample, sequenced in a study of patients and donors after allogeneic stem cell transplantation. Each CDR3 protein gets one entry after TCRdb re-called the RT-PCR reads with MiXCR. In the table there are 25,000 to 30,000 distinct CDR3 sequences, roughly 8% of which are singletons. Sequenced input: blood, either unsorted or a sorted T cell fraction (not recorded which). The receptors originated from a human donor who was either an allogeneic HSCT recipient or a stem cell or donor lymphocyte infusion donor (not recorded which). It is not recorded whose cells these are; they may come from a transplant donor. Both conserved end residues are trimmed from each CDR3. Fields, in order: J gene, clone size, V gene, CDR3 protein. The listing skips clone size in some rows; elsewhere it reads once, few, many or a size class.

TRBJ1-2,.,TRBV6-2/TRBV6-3,ASSSSGNYGYT
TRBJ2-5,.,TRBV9,ASSVQKESETQY
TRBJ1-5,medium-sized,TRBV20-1,SAGGHNSNQPQH
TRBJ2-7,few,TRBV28,ASSLWTLSYEQY
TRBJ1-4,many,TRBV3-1,ASSQAGNEKLF
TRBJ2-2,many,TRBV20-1,SARSGLAVTGELF
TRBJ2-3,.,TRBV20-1,SADKRELSTDTQY
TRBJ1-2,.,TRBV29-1,SVLGSYGYT
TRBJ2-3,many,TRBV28,ASSPPGTMGTDTQY
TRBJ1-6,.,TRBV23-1,ASSQGTGYSPLH
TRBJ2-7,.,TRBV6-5,ASKGSYEQY
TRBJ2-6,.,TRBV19,ASSMMGFGANVLT
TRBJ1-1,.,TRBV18,ASSPSSSNTEAF
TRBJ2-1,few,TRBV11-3,ASSLLDLPYNEQF
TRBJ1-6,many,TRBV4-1,ASSQDQNLQFSPLH
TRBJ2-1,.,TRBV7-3,ASSLNGIVRNEQF
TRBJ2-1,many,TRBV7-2,ASSLEGWAHEQF
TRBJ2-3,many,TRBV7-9,ASSPRGHGRATQY
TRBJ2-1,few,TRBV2,ASKLASTYNEQF
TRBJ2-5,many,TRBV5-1,ASSLIGQETQY
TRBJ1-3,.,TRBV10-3,AISEGQYSGNTIY
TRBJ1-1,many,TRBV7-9,ASSYVNTEAF
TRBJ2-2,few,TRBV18,ASSTESGGSTTGELF
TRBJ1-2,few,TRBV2,ASSPETPGGLGYT
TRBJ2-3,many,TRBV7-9,ASSLRQGQDTQY
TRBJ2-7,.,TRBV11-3,ASSLDLDRYEQY
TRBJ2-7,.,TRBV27,ASSFQGRIYEQY
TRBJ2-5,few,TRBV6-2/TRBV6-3,ASSYTTSSKTQY
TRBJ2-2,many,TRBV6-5,ASSYGHWNTGELF
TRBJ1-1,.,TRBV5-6,ASSRDRDTEAF
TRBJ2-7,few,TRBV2,ASLRTASSYEQY
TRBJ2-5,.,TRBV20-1,SAPRWASGGETQY
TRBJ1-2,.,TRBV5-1,ASRSTGEIHGYT
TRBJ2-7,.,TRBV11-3,ASSKGSIYEQY
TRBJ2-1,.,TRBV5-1,ASSLGSGSGDEQF
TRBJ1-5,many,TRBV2,ASSGGVYNQPQH